Sequencing of this T cell receptor beta chain was carried out in a study of T cells after yellow fever vaccination. Study findings and constraints: Weaker overall, the secondary response nonetheless peaked faster (day 5 versus 15). Post-booster reappearance was seen for most primary-vaccination clones (about 96% CD4, 80% to 90% CD8).

The CDR3 runs 13 residues. The trim removed 6 bases at V and 3 bases at J, leaving 4 bases unmatched. Germline V gene lookup returns CDR1 DFQATT and CDR2 SNEGSKA (reference sequence). This clonotype has a count of ten or more. Its specificity is unknown. The authors made TCR cDNA by 5'RACE template switching, adding a universal primer site and UMIs. TCRdb reprocessed the 5' RACE reads with MiXCR, giving one entry per CDR3 protein. The sample shows 250,000 or so distinct CDR3 sequences, approximately 3.6% of them seen only once. The V call is TRBV20-1, the J call TRBJ1-1; 10 nucleotides agree with TRBD1. The sample in question was PBMCs, obtained 15 days after the yellow fever booster vaccination. The sequence derives from a man aged 18 to 29 who received the YFV17D yellow fever vaccine. CDR3 sequence reads: CSARTGGYTEAFF. The CDR3 bases are TGCAGTGCCCGGACAGGGGGATACACTGAAGCTTTCTTT.